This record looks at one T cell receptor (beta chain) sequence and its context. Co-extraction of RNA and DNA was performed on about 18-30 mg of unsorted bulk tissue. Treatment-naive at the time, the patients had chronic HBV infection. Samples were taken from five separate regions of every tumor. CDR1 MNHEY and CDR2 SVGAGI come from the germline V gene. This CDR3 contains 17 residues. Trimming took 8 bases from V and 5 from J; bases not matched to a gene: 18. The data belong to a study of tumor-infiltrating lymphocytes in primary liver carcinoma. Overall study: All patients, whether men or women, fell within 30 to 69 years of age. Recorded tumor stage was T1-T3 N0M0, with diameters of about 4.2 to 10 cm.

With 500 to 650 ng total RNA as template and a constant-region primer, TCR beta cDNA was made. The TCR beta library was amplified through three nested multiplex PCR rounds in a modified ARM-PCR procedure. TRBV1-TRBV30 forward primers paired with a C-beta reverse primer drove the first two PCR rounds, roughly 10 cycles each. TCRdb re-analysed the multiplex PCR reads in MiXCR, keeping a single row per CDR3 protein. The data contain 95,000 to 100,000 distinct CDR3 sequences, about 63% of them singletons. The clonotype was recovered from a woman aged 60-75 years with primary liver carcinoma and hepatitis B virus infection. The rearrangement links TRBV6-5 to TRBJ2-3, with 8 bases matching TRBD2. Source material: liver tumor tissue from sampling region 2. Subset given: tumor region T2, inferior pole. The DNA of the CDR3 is TGTGCCAGCGGCCGACTAGCGCCGAGTGGGGGCAGAGATACGCAGTATTTT. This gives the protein CASGRLAPSGGRDTQYF.